The next 13 T cell receptor beta chains were all read from a single sample in a study of CD8+CD57+ T cells in acquired aplastic anemia. Both TCR beta VDJ combination and CDR3 sequence profiling were carried out. Genomic DNA was the template for this profiling. MiXCR, run by TCRdb on the reads, gives a single entry per CDR3 protein. The data show approximately 65,000 distinct CDR3 sequences, 45% to 70% seen once. Sequencing input: sorted CD4+, CD8+, or CD8+CD57+ T cells (not recorded which) from PBMCs. These receptors were collected from a human donor in good health, serving as a control.

This clonotype was seen ten or more times. The rearrangement links TRBV3-1 to TRBJ1-5, with a tentative D call TRBD1 (5 bases). V shed 2 bases and J shed 3 bases, with 11 bases lying between them. This CDR3 spans 15 amino acids. The germline gives CDR1 LGHDT, CDR2 YNNKEL (reference sequence). The CDR3 reads CASSQYSGLNQPQHF. As DNA, the CDR3 is TGTGCCAGCAGCCAATACTCGGGGCTCAATCAGCCCCAGCATTTT.

This clonotype was counted a few times. V gene TRBV30 combines with J gene TRBJ1-2; D is unresolved. V shed 1 base and J shed 0 bases, with 9 bases lying between them. Germline CDR1 reads GTSNPN; CDR2 reads SVGIG (reference sequence). The CDR3 spans 14 residues. The CDR3 DNA reads as TGTGCCTGGAGTGAACAGACCCCTAACTATGGCTACACCTTC. Translation gives CAWSEQTPNYGYTF.

The DNA for the CDR3 is TGTGCCAGCAGCCAGACAGGGTCGGGCGAAAAACTGTTTTTT. Its translation is CASSQTGSGEKLFF. This chain connects TRBV11-2 to TRBJ1-4, with 7 positions matching TRBD1. The germline CDR1 and CDR2 sequences are SGHAT and FQNNGV. The CDR3 loop spans 14 amino acids. The V gene end was trimmed by 5 bases and the J gene end by 8 bases; junction bases not matched to a gene: 8.

The chain links TRBV19 to TRBJ1-3; D is unclear. Germline V CDR1 and CDR2: LNHDA, SQIVND (reference sequence). The CDR3 is made up of 15 amino acids. The V end lost 1 base, the J end lost 0 bases, and 7 bases lay between the germline ends. The CDR3 sequence: CASSIGASSGNTIYF. The CDR3 DNA reads TGTGCCAGTAGTATAGGAGCGTCCTCTGGAAACACCATATATTTT.

The V call is TRBV25-1, the J call TRBJ2-7; 7 bases are a match to TRBD1. The V gene's germline CDR1 is MGHDK and CDR2 SYGVNS. The CDR3 length is 14 residues. V shed 4 bases and J 7 bases; nucleotides not matched to a gene: 10. CDR3 bases: TGTGCCAGCAGTGCTCGACAGGGCCTCGGAGAGCAGTACTTC. It codes for CASSARQGLGEQYF.

By sample fraction, this clonotype is medium-sized (0.01 to 0.1%). V is TRBV24-1 and J is TRBJ2-5; D possibly corresponds to TRBD1 (7 bases). Germline assignment: CDR1 KGHDR and CDR2 SFDVKD. The CDR3 spans 14 residues. V lost 5 bases to trimming and J lost 2 bases, with 11 bases between them. The CDR3 spells CATSVSGGQETQYF. As DNA, the CDR3 is TGTGCCACCAGTGTTTCAGGGGGGCAAGAGACCCAGTACTTC.

As DNA, the CDR3 is TGTGCCAGCAGCCGAAGGACGGCGGGAGGAGGCGAGCAGTACTTC. Protein: CASSRRTAGGGEQYF. The chain links TRBV3-1 to TRBJ2-7; 8 bases line up with TRBD2. The CDR3 has 15 amino acids. The V and J ends lost 4 bases and 6 bases, in that order; junction bases with no gene match: 11. In germline, CDR1 is LGHDT, CDR2 YNNKEL (reference sequence).

The chain is built from TRBV11-1 and TRBJ2-2; 12 nucleotides match TRBD2. There are 16 residues in the CDR3. Germline V gene data show CDR1 as SGHAT and CDR2 as FQDESV (reference sequence). V was clipped by 1 base and J by 5 bases; unmatched bases: 2. The CDR3 sequence is CASSLGLAGVTGELFF. As DNA, the CDR3 is TGTGCCAGCAGCTTAGGACTAGCGGGAGTAACCGGGGAGCTGTTTTTT.

V and J are TRBV19 and TRBJ2-3, with D perhaps TRBD1 (5 bases). The CDR3 loop spans 13 amino acids. Trimming pared 3 bases from V and 3 bases from J, leaving 7 bases between. Germline values: CDR1 LNHDA, CDR2 SQIVND (reference sequence). The CDR3 loop is CASSMAGTDTQYF. CDR3 sequence (DNA): TGTGCCAGTAGTATGGCAGGGACAGATACGCAGTATTTT.

The sample holds many counts of this clonotype. The chain combines TRBV6-5 with TRBJ2-7; D unclear. Trimming removed 0 bases from V and 2 bases from J, with 14 bases in between. Germline assignment: CDR1 MNHEY and CDR2 SVGAGI. The CDR3 contains 16 residues. This CDR3 reads CASSYSKDPPTYEQYF. For the CDR3, the DNA is TGTGCCAGCAGTTACTCGAAAGATCCCCCCACCTACGAGCAGTACTTC.

The DNA for the CDR3 is TGTGCCAGCAGTGAAGCGCTTCTGGGGACAGGGAACGAGCAGTACTTC. It is translated as CASSEALLGTGNEQYF. The chain carries TRBV14 and TRBJ2-7; 9 bases line up with TRBD1. The CDR3 is 16 amino acids. The V and J ends lost 6 bases and 5 bases, in that order; junction bases with no gene match: 14. CDR1 is SGHDN, CDR2 FVKESK, per germline.

In its sample, this clonotype was seen many times. The chain joins TRBV7-2 to TRBJ1-4; 9 nucleotides agree with TRBD1. CDR3 length equals 16 residues. Trimming cost V 0 bases and J 4 bases; bases outside gene matches: 3. Germline loops: CDR1 SGHTA, CDR2 FQGNSA. This chain's CDR3 is CASSLAGTGNNEKLFF. DNA of the CDR3: TGTGCCAGCAGCTTAGCCGGGACAGGGAATAATGAAAAACTGTTTTTT.

This clonotype came up once. The rearrangement links TRBV29-1 to TRBJ2-7, with 7 bases lining up with TRBD2. The V and J ends lost 4 bases and 4 bases, in that order; junction bases with no gene match: 7. The CDR3 totals 13 residues. The V gene's germline CDR1 is SQVTM and CDR2 ANQGSEA. CDR3 protein: CSVVAGAQYEQYF. In DNA, the CDR3 is TGCAGCGTTGTGGCGGGAGCCCAATACGAGCAGTACTTC.